This T cell receptor (beta chain) was captured by sequencing in a study of T-cell memory formation after mild COVID-19. Findings and caveats of the study: Proof of SARS-CoV-2 specificity was absent for the second-wave clones that crested on day 37. Later expanders leaned toward CD4+, whereas clones contracting from day 15 to 85 were balanced CD4/CD8.

This clonotype turned up a few times. Its antigen is still unknown. The V gene lost 4 bases and the J gene lost 10 bases, with 14 bases spanning the gap. The V gene's germline CDR1 is MNHNS and CDR2 SASEGT. The CDR3 contains 13 residues. Barcoded TCR alpha and TCR beta cDNA libraries with UMIs came from 5'RACE using constant-segment primers. TCRdb analysed the 5' RACE reads with MiXCR anew, one entry per CDR3 protein. The sample holds hundreds of thousands of distinct CDR3 sequences; about 20% are singletons and the top ten take around 12%. Sequenced sample: PBMCs or a T cell subset sorted from them (not recorded which). The chain links TRBV6-1 to TRBJ2-1, with D perhaps matching TRBD1 (6 bases). The source is an adult woman who had mild COVID-19 (a few samples of this study predate the infection). Cell type and time point are not known. CDR3 nucleotides: TGTGCCAGCAGTGTATTTCTGGGGGCAGAGCAGTTCTTC. Translated, it gives CASSVFLGAEQFF.